This T cell receptor (beta chain) appears in the sequencing data of a study of cytomegalovirus exposure and HLA in healthy donors. As regards this clone: Antigen unknown.

Study-wide findings and caveats: At a 0.05 false discovery rate, a later analysis found 15,000 to 20,000 TCR beta sequences to be associated with HLA alleles. Most TCRs appeared rarely, but some public TCRs recurred in many donors.

PCR used 60 Vbeta primers and 13 Jbeta primers. Repertoires were generated with immunoSEQ multiplex PCR, while TCRdb's copy carries only in-frame clones and drops some. The table has 95,000 to 150,000 clones, about 79% seen once. The receptor was isolated from a woman in her fifties or sixties in good health and CMV-seronegative. Material: PBMCs.

The CDR3 sequence: CASSYWGQGDQPQHF. The CDR3 region has the DNA TGTGCCAGCAGTTACTGGGGGCAGGGAGATCAGCCCCAGCATTTT. V usage is TRBV6-5 and J usage is TRBJ1-5, with a weak D call TRBD1 (6 bases). Trimming left V 1 base short and J 5 bases short, with 12 bases between. This CDR3 contains 15 residues. The germline CDR1 and CDR2 sequences are MNHEY and SVGAGI.